The clone carrying this TCR beta chain was found many times. Its antigen remains unknown. These data are taken from a study of neurological immune-mediated disorders. The CDR3 has 14 amino acids. Germline loops: CDR1 MGHRA, CDR2 YSYEKL. Trimming pared 1 base from V and 2 bases from J, leaving 8 bases between. Study-wide points: Multiple sclerosis patients had less TCR clonal expansion than even healthy controls, unlike HTLV-1-associated myelopathy. The multiple sclerosis repertoire cluster had no association with any clinical or MRI feature. The study found no CDR3 amino acid sequences shared by expanded clones across subjects, suggesting private repertoires in all groups.

TCRdb analysed the 5' RACE reads with MiXCR anew, one entry per CDR3 protein. The sample gives about 70,000 distinct CDR3 sequences, roughly 4.5% of which show up once; about 2.2% is in the top ten. The origin of this receptor is an older woman with multiple sclerosis. The genes are TRBV4-1 and TRBJ1-1; no firm D call. The specimen sequenced was PBMCs. The CDR3: CASSQGYGNTEAFF. The CDR3 nucleotides are TGCGCCAGCAGCCAAGGTTACGGAAACACTGAAGCTTTCTTT.